The 28 T cell receptor beta chains given below trace back to one sample, sequenced in a study of T cells in Graves' hyperthyroidism and ophthalmopathy. Amplification of TCR beta CDR3 regions was performed using RNA transcripts as template. The primer set for the first-round RT-PCR of the TCR CDR3 was HTBI. TCRdb recomputed calls from the multiplex PCR reads with MiXCR, one row per CDR3 protein. The repertoire holds hundreds of thousands of distinct CDR3 sequences, roughly 14% seen once, with under 15% in the top ten. The sample consisted of blood. The receptors shown here come from a woman aged 50 to 60 with Graves' ophthalmopathy.

Concerning this clonotype itself: This clone may be a read error of a much larger clone one base away. The J gene is TRBJ2-1, the V gene TRBV15, with D uncertain. This CDR3 has 15 amino acids. Germline V gene data show CDR1 as LNHNV and CDR2 as YYDKDF (reference sequence). The DNA for the CDR3 is TGTGCCACCAGGTACAACCAGGAGCCCTACAATGAGCGGTTCTTC. Amino acids: CATRYNQEPYNERFF.

This chain links TRBV9 with TRBJ2-1, with TRBD2 matching 7 bases. V lost 0 bases, J lost 6 bases, and 6 bases stayed unmatched. This CDR3 has 15 residues. Germline CDR1 is SGDLS and CDR2 is YYNGEE. CDR3 DNA: TGTGCCAGCAGCGTAGGGGCGGGAGTAGGCAATGAGCAGTTCTTC. Amino acids: CASSVGAGVGNEQFF.

Concerning this clonotype itself: Being one base from a much bigger clone, this may be a read error. V and J are TRBV11-2 and TRBJ2-1, with TRBD2 matching over 11 bases. With 3 bases clipped from V and 5 bases from J, the junction kept 12 bases outside the gene matches. The CDR3 contains 18 residues. Per the germline V gene, CDR1 is SGHAT and CDR2 is FQNNGV. CDR3 in amino acids: CASSLETSGTFGDNEQFF. Here the CDR3 DNA reads TGTGCCAGCAGCTTGGAGACTAGCGGGACGTTCGGGGACAATGAGCAGTTCTTC.

This clonotype was picked up many times. Compared with germline, one end of the junction differs, possibly owing to a read error. The chain uses TRBV7-7 and TRBJ2-5; 9 bases match TRBD2. Germline V gene sequence: CDR1 SSHAT, CDR2 FNYEAQ (reference sequence). This CDR3 has 15 residues. DNA for the CDR3: TGTGCTAGCAGCCCCCGACTAGCGGTCCAAGAGACCCAGTACTTC. Translation gives CASSPRLAVQETQYF. Variable domain in full (rest from reference TRBV7-7 and TRBJ2-5): GAGVSQSPRYKVTKRGQDVTLRCDPISSHATLYWYQQALGQGPEFLTYFNYEAQPDKSGLPSDRFSAERPEGSISTLTIQRTEQRDSAMYRCASSPRLAVQETQYFGPGTRLLVL.

This clonotype was counted ten times or more. J is TRBJ2-5 and V is TRBV5-5; D is uncertain. The CDR3 length is 12 residues. The germline V and J ends were trimmed by 2 bases and 4 bases, with 6 bases remaining between them. Germline CDR1 reads SGHKS; CDR2 reads YYEKEE (reference sequence). As DNA, the CDR3 is TGTGCCAGCAGCTTAGAGGTAGAGACCCAGTACTTC. Translation: CASSLEVETQYF.

This clonotype turned up a few times. The junction departs from the called germline gene at one end, perhaps through a read error. The chain combines TRBV6-1 with TRBJ2-3; 11 bases match TRBD2. CDR3 length: 15 residues. Germline V lookup: CDR1 MNHNS, CDR2 SASEGT. The CDR3 reads CAGSRNIGTSGTQYF. The DNA for the CDR3 is TGTGCCGGCAGTAGAAACATCGGGACTAGCGGTACGCAGTATTTT.

A few counts support this clonotype. CDR3 sequence reads: CASSMFATTEEQFF. CDR3 bases: TGTGCCAGTAGTATGTTTGCAACCACAGAGGAGCAGTTCTTC. The chain carries TRBV19 and TRBJ2-1; D unresolved. V was cut by 3 bases and J by 10 bases, with 16 bases left in between. Germline CDR1 and CDR2: LNHDA and SQIVND (reference sequence). The CDR3 length is 14 residues.

This clonotype was detected ten times or more. The V gene is TRBV30, the J gene TRBJ1-1, with D tentatively TRBD1 (6 bases). The V and J ends lost 2 bases and 6 bases respectively, with 7 bases between them. Germline assignment: CDR1 GTSNPN and CDR2 SVGIG (reference sequence). The length of the CDR3 is 11 residues. CDR3 amino acids: CAWSRTAEAFF. Here the CDR3 DNA reads TGTGCCTGGAGTAGGACAGCTGAAGCTTTCTTT.

This clonotype was seen ten or more times. V usage is TRBV18 and J usage is TRBJ1-1, with D perhaps TRBD1 (5 bases). The CDR3 loop spans 12 amino acids. Trimming shortened V by 3 bases and J by 8 bases, and 10 bases separated the two germline ends. Germline-derived CDR1 and CDR2 are KGHSH and LQKENI. The CDR3 region is CASSPRGEEAFF. The CDR3 DNA sequence: TGTGCCAGCTCACCCAGAGGGGAAGAAGCTTTCTTT.

This clonotype was detected many times. This rearrangement joins TRBV11-1 to TRBJ2-7, with 8 positions matching TRBD2. The CDR3 loop spans 15 amino acids. The trim removed 4 bases at V and 5 bases at J, leaving 10 bases unmatched. Per the germline V gene, CDR1 is SGHAT and CDR2 is FQDESV (reference sequence). The CDR3 loop reads CASSYSGTSRHEQYF. In DNA form, the CDR3 reads TGTGCCAGCAGCTACTCAGGGACTAGTCGGCACGAGCAGTACTTC.

The chain links TRBV12-3 or TRBV12-4 to TRBJ1-3; D not certain. The CDR3 is made up of 13 amino acids. Trimming removed 6 bases at V and 8 bases at J, with 14 bases between. The CDR3: CASRTLIRDTIYF. In DNA form, the CDR3 reads TGTGCCAGCAGAACACTAATCCGGGACACCATATATTTT.

The chain carries TRBV5-4 and TRBJ2-6; D may match TRBD1 or TRBD2 (5 bases each). Trimming cost V 2 bases and J 4 bases, with 10 bases left between them. This CDR3 is built from 15 residues. Germline assignment: CDR1 SGHNT and CDR2 YYREEE (reference sequence). CDR3 bases: TGTGCCAGCAGCTTAGCCGGGGCCGGGGCCAACGTCCTGACTTTC. Translating it yields CASSLAGAGANVLTF.

In regard to this clonotype: An end of the junction differs from the germline gene, which may be a read error. The rearrangement joins TRBV7-2 to TRBJ2-6; D is possibly TRBD1 (5 bases). The CDR3 consists of 15 residues. Per the germline V gene, CDR1 is SGHTA and CDR2 is FQGNSA. In nucleotides, the CDR3 is TGTGCCAGCAGCTTACCTGGCTCTGGGGCCAACGTCCTGACCTTC. This encodes CASSLPGSGANVLTF.

The chain uses TRBV29-1 and TRBJ2-7; tentatively, D is TRBD2 (6 bases). CDR3 size: 13 residues. Germline-derived CDR1 and CDR2 are SQVTM and ANQGSEA. The germline V and J ends were trimmed by 8 bases and 6 bases, with 20 bases remaining between them. The CDR3 sequence: CSTVDGGASEQYF. In nucleotides, the CDR3 is TGCAGCACCGTCGATGGAGGGGCCTCCGAGCAGTACTTC.

This clonotype appeared many times. This chain uses TRBV10-3 with TRBJ1-5; TRBD1 is a possible D gene (5 bases). The germline V gene has CDR1 ENHRY and CDR2 SYGVKD. This CDR3 region has 15 residues. Trimming pared 6 bases from V and 6 bases from J, leaving 18 bases between. CDR3 amino acids: CAISQNQGVGQPQHF. The CDR3 nucleotides are TGTGCCATCAGCCAGAACCAGGGCGTAGGTCAGCCCCAGCATTTT.

This clonotype was recorded at least ten times. J is TRBJ2-7 and V is TRBV28; 14 bases align to TRBD2. The V gene's germline CDR1 is MDHEN and CDR2 SYDVKM. The CDR3 is 17 residues long. Trimming cost V 6 bases and J 1 base; bases outside gene matches: 8. This CDR3 reads CASRPYRLAGGSYEQYF. In nucleotides, the CDR3 is TGTGCCAGCAGACCCTACCGACTAGCGGGAGGGTCCTACGAGCAGTACTTC. The full variable domain, rest sourced from reference TRBV28 and TRBJ2-7, is DVKVTQSSRYLVKRTGEKVFLECVQDMDHENMFWYRQDPGLGLRLIYFSYDVKMKEKGDIPEGYSVSREKKERFSLILESASTNQTSMYLCASRPYRLAGGSYEQYFGPGTRLTVT.

Here the CDR3 DNA reads TGCGCCAGCAGCCAAGAGGGAAGGAGGGGACCTAATTCACCCCTCCACTTT. As protein: CASSQEGRRGPNSPLHF. The chain joins TRBV4-1 to TRBJ1-6; TRBD1 is a possible D gene (5 bases). From germline, CDR1 is MGHRA and CDR2 YSYEKL. Trimming shortened V by 0 bases and J by 6 bases, and 15 bases separated the two germline ends. The CDR3 is 17 residues long.

A few counts support this clonotype. This chain uses TRBV6-2 or TRBV6-3 with TRBJ1-5; 7 bases are a match to TRBD1. Germline V CDR1 and CDR2: MNHEY, SVGEGT. The CDR3 loop spans 13 amino acids. Losses at the gene ends were 6 bases for V and 4 bases for J; bases not matched to a gene: 3. CDR3 sequence: CASRDRTNQPQHF. CDR3 nucleotides: TGTGCCAGCAGGGACAGGACAAATCAGCCCCAGCATTTT.

This clonotype was counted a few times. The rearrangement uses TRBV4-3 and TRBJ2-3, with TRBD1 as a possible D gene (5 bases). CDR3 length equals 15 residues. The germline V and J ends were trimmed by 1 base and 1 base, with 9 bases remaining between them. Looked up from germline, CDR1 is LGHNA and CDR2 is YSLEER. CDR3 coding DNA: TGCGCCAGCAGCCAAGCAGCACAGGGCACAGATACGCAGTATTTT. Residues: CASSQAAQGTDTQYF.

This clonotype was counted a few times. The V and J genes are TRBV18 and TRBJ2-7; D not resolved. The CDR3 totals 13 residues. From germline, CDR1 is KGHSH and CDR2 LQKENI. Between the trimmed V and J ends, which lost 2 bases and 3 bases, there was a span of 8 bases. The CDR3, as DNA: TGTGCCAGCTCACCAGCCCCTTTCTACGAGCAGTACTTC. Translating gives CASSPAPFYEQYF.

This chain links TRBV6-2 or TRBV6-3 with TRBJ2-7; 9 bases are shared with TRBD2. The ends lost 7 bases at V and 9 bases at J; junction bases unmatched: 34. Germline V CDR1 and CDR2: MNHEY, SVGEGT. The CDR3 is made up of 21 amino acids. The CDR3 sequence is CASIALAGALIKIVPTGGQYF. The CDR3 region has the DNA TGTGCCAGCATTGCCTTAGCGGGAGCGCTAATTAAAATCGTCCCTACCGGGGGGCAGTACTTC.

This clonotype was counted many times. The CDR3 loop reads CASSLLSPATNEKLFF. The CDR3 nucleotides are TGCGCCAGCAGCTTGTTAAGCCCCGCTACTAATGAAAAACTGTTTTTT. V is TRBV5-1 and J is TRBJ1-4; D not resolved. Trimming took 1 base from V and 2 from J, leaving 12 bases between them. Germline assignment: CDR1 SGHRS and CDR2 YFSETQ. This CDR3 has 16 residues.

Concerning this clonotype itself: With a much larger clone just one base away, this may be a read error. This chain links TRBV28 with TRBJ1-2, with a tentative D call TRBD1 (6 bases). Germline V lookup: CDR1 MDHEN, CDR2 SYDVKM. This CDR3 spans 14 amino acids. With 2 bases removed from V and 5 bases from J, the gap between germline ends came to 12 bases. CDR3 amino acids: CASSLIQGAYGYTF. The CDR3 nucleotides are TGTGCCAGCAGTTTAATACAGGGAGCGTATGGCTACACCTTC.

This clonotype occurred many times. The V call is TRBV2, the J call TRBJ2-2; D may be TRBD2 (5 bases). Germline lookup yields CDR1 SNHLY and CDR2 FYNNEI. V shed 2 bases and J shed 6 bases, with 7 bases lying between them. CDR3 length equals 13 residues. In nucleotides, the CDR3 is TGTGCCAGCAGTGAACGGGGTTCCGGGGAGCTGTTTTTT. Encoded protein: CASSERGSGELFF.

This clonotype came up many times. The chain joins TRBV5-1 to TRBJ2-7; D is unresolved. The CDR3 has 13 residues. Germline V gene lookup returns CDR1 SGHRS and CDR2 YFSETQ. Trimming shortened V by 5 bases and J by 3 bases, and 12 bases separated the two germline ends. The CDR3 coding sequence is TGCGCCAGCAGGGCAGGCATAAGCTACGAGCAGTACTTC. This gives the protein CASRAGISYEQYF.

This clonotype has a count of ten or more. The rearrangement links TRBV7-3 to TRBJ1-1; no reliable D call. V shed 3 bases and J shed 1 base, with 18 bases lying between them. Looked up from germline, CDR1 is SGHTA and CDR2 is FQGTGA. CDR3 length equals 17 residues. DNA for the CDR3: TGTGCCAGCAGCTTCCAAGAAGACAAGAATTGGAACACTGAAGCTTTCTTT. Translation gives CASSFQEDKNWNTEAFF.

The J gene is TRBJ2-5, the V gene TRBV2; 10 bases agree with TRBD1. CDR3 size: 14 residues. V lost 7 bases, J lost 4 bases, and 6 bases stayed unmatched. Germline assignment: CDR1 SNHLY and CDR2 FYNNEI. This CDR3 reads CASTSDRGRETQYF. DNA for the CDR3: TGTGCCAGCACATCGGACAGGGGGAGAGAGACCCAGTACTTC.

The chain has TRBV15 and TRBJ2-1, with 8 bases fitting TRBD2. Germline lookup yields CDR1 LNHNV and CDR2 YYDKDF (reference sequence). Trimming at V came to 3 bases and at J to 8 bases, leaving 6 bases not matched to a gene. This CDR3 has 14 amino acids. CDR3 loop: CATSSGRALDEQFF. The DNA of the CDR3 is TGTGCCACCAGCAGCGGGAGGGCCTTGGATGAGCAGTTCTTC.